This T cell receptor beta chain was identified in a study of cytomegalovirus exposure and HLA in healthy donors. Study observations and caveats: In an earlier analysis, in several hundred donors, most V segments appeared productive either ~87% or ~30% of the time.

This clone has a handful of counts. Its target is unknown. PCR used 60 Vbeta primers and 13 Jbeta primers. Repertoires were generated with immunoSEQ multiplex PCR, while TCRdb's copy carries only in-frame clones and drops some. The sample lists 30,000 to 40,000 clones; over 90% were seen once. This TCR was sampled from a woman aged 18 to 35 in good health and CMV-seronegative. Material for sequencing was PBMCs.

CDR3 in amino acids: CASSVLATNEKLFF. As DNA, the CDR3 is TGTGCCAGCAGCGTTCTTGCAACTAATGAAAAACTGTTTTTT. The genes are TRBV9 and TRBJ1-4, with no clear D. The CDR3 has 14 residues. Germline CDR1 reads SGDLS; CDR2 reads YYNGEE. Deletions cut 2 bases from V and 0 bases from J, with 5 bases between.